The clone carrying this T cell receptor beta chain was observed at least ten times. Antigen: not known. Via MiXCR, TCRdb re-called the reads, giving one row per CDR3 protein. The table includes about 700,000 distinct CDR3 sequences, roughly a third detected once. This sample is drawn from a study of T cell repertoires in cytomegalovirus infection. Study context: CMV epitopes, recently identified HLA-C-restricted and well-studied HLA-B-restricted, were used.

Study-wide results and caveats: Cumulative public TCR beta family frequency identified CMV carriers with the relevant HLA. CMV-specific TCR beta clonotypes restricted by HLA-C were the ones dominating the ex vivo response.

This TCR derives from a human donor in good health (CMV status not recorded). Some clones in this sample may be carry-over from other donors' samples. The starting material was cultured PBMCs, obtained from culture after CMV antigen stimulation.

The CDR3 nucleotides read TGTGCCAGCAGCTTATTGCCTAGCGGCCACTACGAGCAGTACTTC. Translation gives CASSLLPSGHYEQYF. This chain links TRBV7-2 with TRBJ2-7; 7 bases fit TRBD2. Germline loops: CDR1 SGHTA, CDR2 FQGNSA. With V trimmed by 2 bases and J by 3 bases, 7 bases remained unmatched. The CDR3 is 15 amino acids.